This T cell receptor beta chain was identified during a study of blood T cells in healthy people across ages. The CDR3 runs 14 residues. Germline loops: CDR1 MDHEN, CDR2 SYDVKM. V was cut by 10 bases and J by 1 base, with 16 bases left in between. The second PCR ran roughly 6 to 11 cycles with a sample-barcoded 5' primer and J-beta primers. TCRdb re-called the 5' RACE reads through MiXCR, storing one row per CDR3 protein. This table has roughly 1,800,000 distinct CDR3 sequences, less than 50% appearing once. The chain combines TRBV28 with TRBJ1-2, with D perhaps TRBD1 (6 bases). Sequencing was done on a sample of blood. This sequence originates from a woman in her 40s in good health. The chain's CDR3 is CAIEGGPVNYGYTF. For the CDR3, the DNA is TGTGCCATAGAGGGGGGGCCGGTTAACTATGGCTACACCTTC.